A single sample is the source of the 7 T cell receptor beta chains below, sequenced in a study of T-cell memory formation after mild COVID-19. TCRdb re-called the 5' RACE reads through MiXCR, storing one row per CDR3 protein. The table records fewer than 500,000 distinct CDR3 sequences, about 23% of them present only once. Sequences were obtained from PBMCs or a T cell subset sorted from them (not recorded which). All receptors come from an adult woman who had mild COVID-19 (a few samples of this study predate the infection). Cell type and time point are not known.

This clonotype was detected a few times. The V and J genes are TRBV6-2 or TRBV6-3 and TRBJ1-2, with a weak D call TRBD1 (5 bases). Germline V lookup: CDR1 MNHEY, CDR2 SVGEGT. Trimming removed 0 bases at V and 7 bases at J, with 18 bases between. This CDR3 is built from 16 residues. CDR3: CASSYSGLVPRGGYTF. CDR3 DNA sequence: TGTGCCAGCAGTTACTCGGGGTTGGTCCCGAGGGGTGGCTACACCTTC.

The chain employs TRBV5-1 and TRBJ2-2; the D is unclear. The germline V and J ends were trimmed by 3 bases and 3 bases, with 12 bases remaining between them. Germline V CDR1 and CDR2: SGHRS, YFSETQ. The CDR3 loop spans 15 amino acids. The CDR3 sequence: CASSYDTSDTGELFF. Written as DNA, the CDR3 is TGCGCCAGCAGCTACGACACCTCGGACACCGGGGAGCTGTTTTTT.

This chain uses TRBV19 with TRBJ2-7, with D perhaps matching TRBD1 or TRBD2 (6 bases each). Trimming shortened V by 11 bases and J by 5 bases, and 16 bases separated the two germline ends. Germline assignment: CDR1 LNHDA and CDR2 SQIVND (reference sequence). This CDR3 is 12 amino acids long. In DNA, the CDR3 is TGTGCCCACGCTTTGGGGGGCCACGAGCAGTACTTC. It translates to CAHALGGHEQYF.

The V and J genes are TRBV6-6 and TRBJ2-2, with 9 positions matching TRBD2. V was clipped by 2 bases and J by 8 bases; unmatched bases: 3. The length of the CDR3 is 14 residues. Germline V lookup: CDR1 MNHNY, CDR2 SVGAGI (reference sequence). Written as DNA, the CDR3 is TGTGCCAGCAGTTACGCTAGCGGGACGGGGGAGCTGTTTTTT. This sequence encodes CASSYASGTGELFF.

This chain uses TRBV18 with TRBJ2-4; D not resolved. Trimming pared 3 bases from V and 4 bases from J, leaving 4 bases between. The germline CDR1 and CDR2 sequences are KGHSH and LQKENI. This CDR3 is 12 amino acids long. CDR3 sequence reads: CASSPAKNIQYF. The CDR3, as DNA: TGTGCCAGCTCACCCGCGAAAAACATTCAGTACTTC.

This clonotype was counted ten times or more. The V call is TRBV7-6, the J call TRBJ2-5; D call uncertain. Per germline, CDR1 SGHVS and CDR2 FNYEAQ. This CDR3 is 14 amino acids long. V was pared by 7 bases and J by 2 bases, with 14 bases between. The CDR3 bases are TGTGCCAGCACCTTGGGTGGGCAGCAAGAGACCCAGTACTTC. Its translation is CASTLGGQQETQYF.

V usage is TRBV7-2 and J usage is TRBJ1-6, with D tentatively TRBD1 (5 bases). The CDR3 length is 16 residues. Germline CDR1 SGHTA, CDR2 FQGNSA. V lost 0 bases to trimming and J lost 8 bases, with 14 bases between them. The CDR3 coding sequence is TGTGCCAGCAGCTTAGCCGCCAGGGCGGGGGATTCACCCCTCCACTTT. Translated: CASSLAARAGDSPLHF. Complete variable domain (other parts from reference TRBV7-2 and TRBJ1-6): GAGVSQSPSNKVTEKGKDVELRCDPISGHTALYWYRQSLGQGLEFLIYFQGNSAPDKSGLPSDRFSAERTGGSVSTLTIQRTQQEDSAVYLCASSLAARAGDSPLHFGNGTRLTVT.